This T cell receptor (beta chain) was documented in a study of CD8 T cells in ankylosing spondylitis. This CDR3 has 16 residues. The V gene lost 3 bases and the J gene lost 0 bases, with 15 bases spanning the gap. The germline V gene has CDR1 SGHRS and CDR2 YFSETQ. TCRdb used MiXCR to reprocess the 5' RACE reads, holding one entry per CDR3 protein. The sample contains 250,000 to 400,000 distinct CDR3 sequences, about 9.9% of which appear only once. This sequence was found in a female donor with ankylosing spondylitis or in good health (not recorded which). The chain has TRBV5-1 and TRBJ1-1; maybe TRBD1 (5 bases). Sample: blood, either unsorted or a sorted T cell fraction (not recorded which). The CDR3 bases are TGCGCCAGCAGCTCGATGGGCAGGGAAATGAACACTGAAGCTTTCTTT. It codes for CASSSMGREMNTEAFF.